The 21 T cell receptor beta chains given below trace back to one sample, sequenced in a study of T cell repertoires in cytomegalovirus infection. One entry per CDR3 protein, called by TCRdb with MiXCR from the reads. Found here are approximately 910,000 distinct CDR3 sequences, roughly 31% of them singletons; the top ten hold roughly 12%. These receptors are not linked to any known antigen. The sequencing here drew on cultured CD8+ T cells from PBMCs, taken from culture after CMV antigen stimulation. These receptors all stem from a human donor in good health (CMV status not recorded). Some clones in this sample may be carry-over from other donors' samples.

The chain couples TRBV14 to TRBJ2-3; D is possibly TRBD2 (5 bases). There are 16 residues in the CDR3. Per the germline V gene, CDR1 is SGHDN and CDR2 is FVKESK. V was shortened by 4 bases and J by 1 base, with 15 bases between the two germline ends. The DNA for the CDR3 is TGTGCCAGCAGCCCTTTGACCGGAGGTCGCACAGATACGCAGTATTTT. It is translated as CASSPLTGGRTDTQYF.

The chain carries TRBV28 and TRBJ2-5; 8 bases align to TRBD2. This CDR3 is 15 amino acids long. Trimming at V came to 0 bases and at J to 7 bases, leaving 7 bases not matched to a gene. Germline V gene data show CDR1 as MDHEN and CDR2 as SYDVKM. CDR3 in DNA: TGTGCCAGCAGTTTATGGCGGGAGGCGGTGGGGACCCAGTACTTC. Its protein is CASSLWREAVGTQYF.

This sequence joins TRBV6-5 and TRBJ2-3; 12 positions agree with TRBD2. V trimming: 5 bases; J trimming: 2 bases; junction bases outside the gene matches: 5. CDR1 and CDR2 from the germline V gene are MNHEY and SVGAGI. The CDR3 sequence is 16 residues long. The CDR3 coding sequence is TGTGCCAGCAGTCGGACTAGCGGGGCGTACACAGATACGCAGTATTTT. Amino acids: CASSRTSGAYTDTQYF.

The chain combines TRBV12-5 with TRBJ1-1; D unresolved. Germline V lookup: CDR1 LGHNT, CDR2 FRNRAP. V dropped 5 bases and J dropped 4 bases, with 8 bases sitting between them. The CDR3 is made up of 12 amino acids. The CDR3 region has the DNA TGTGCTAGTGGTCAAGCCATCACTGAAGCTTTCTTT. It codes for CASGQAITEAFF.

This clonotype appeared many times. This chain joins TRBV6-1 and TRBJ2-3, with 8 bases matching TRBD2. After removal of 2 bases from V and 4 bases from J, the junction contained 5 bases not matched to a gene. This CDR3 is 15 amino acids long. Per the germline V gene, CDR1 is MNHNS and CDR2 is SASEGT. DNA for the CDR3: TGTGCCAGCAGTGAACGGCGGGGGGCCTCAGATACGCAGTATTTT. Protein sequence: CASSERRGASDTQYF.

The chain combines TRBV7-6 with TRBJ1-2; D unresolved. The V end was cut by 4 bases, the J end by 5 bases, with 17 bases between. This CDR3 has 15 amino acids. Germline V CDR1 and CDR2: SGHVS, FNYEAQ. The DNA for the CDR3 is TGTGCCAGCAGCTCTGGACCGGGTGAGGAGTATGGCTACACCTTC. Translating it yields CASSSGPGEEYGYTF.

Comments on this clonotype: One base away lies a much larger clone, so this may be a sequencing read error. CDR3 bases: TGTGCCAGCAGCTCCGTCGTGGCGGGGGCTCACAATGAGCAGTTCTTC. This translates into CASSSVVAGAHNEQFF. The rearrangement links TRBV7-6 to TRBJ2-1; TRBD2 might be the D (7 bases). This CDR3 has 16 residues. The germline CDR1 and CDR2 sequences are SGHVS and FNYEAQ. V was cut by 4 bases and J by 5 bases, with 18 bases left in between.

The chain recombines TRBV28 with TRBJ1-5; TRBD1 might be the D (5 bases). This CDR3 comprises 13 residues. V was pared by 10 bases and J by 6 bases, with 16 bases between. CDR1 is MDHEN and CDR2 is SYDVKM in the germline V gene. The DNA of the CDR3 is TGTGCCAACAACGAGGGGTGGCCTCAGCCCCAGCATTTT. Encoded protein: CANNEGWPQPQHF. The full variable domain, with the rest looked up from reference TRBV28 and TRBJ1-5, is DVKVTQSSRYLVKRTGEKVFLECVQDMDHENMFWYRQDPGLGLRLIYFSYDVKMKEKGDIPEGYSVSREKKERFSLILESASTNQTSMYLCANNEGWPQPQHFGDGTRLSIL.

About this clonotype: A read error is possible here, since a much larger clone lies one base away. The CDR3 DNA reads TGTGCCAGCAGCCGAGGCTCCGGGACAAGAAACACCGGGGAGCTGTTTTTT. Protein product: CASSRGSGTRNTGELFF. J is TRBJ2-2 and V is TRBV14; D perhaps matches TRBD1 (6 bases). The CDR3 has 17 residues. Germline CDR1 is SGHDN and CDR2 is FVKESK. The V gene lost 4 bases and the J gene lost 2 bases, with 17 bases spanning the gap.

The chain's CDR3 is CASSEFGGGAGGYTF. CDR3 in DNA: TGTGCCAGCAGTGAATTCGGAGGGGGCGCGGGGGGCTACACCTTC. This chain connects TRBV25-1 to TRBJ1-2; 7 bases align to TRBD1. This CDR3 has 15 residues. The V gene's germline CDR1 is MGHDK and CDR2 SYGVNS. V was clipped by 1 base and J by 8 bases; unmatched bases: 10.

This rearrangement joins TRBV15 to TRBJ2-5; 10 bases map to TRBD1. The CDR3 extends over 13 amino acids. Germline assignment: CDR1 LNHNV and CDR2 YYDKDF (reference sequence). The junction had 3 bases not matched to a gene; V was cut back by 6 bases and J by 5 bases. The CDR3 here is CATSMTGGETQYF. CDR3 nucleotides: TGTGCCACCAGTATGACAGGGGGCGAGACCCAGTACTTC.

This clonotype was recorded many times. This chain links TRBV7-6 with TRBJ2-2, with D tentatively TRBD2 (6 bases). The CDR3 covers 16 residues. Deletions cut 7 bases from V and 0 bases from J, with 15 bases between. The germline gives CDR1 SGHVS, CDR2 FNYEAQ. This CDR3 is CASTPSGETNTGELFF. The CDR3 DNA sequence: TGTGCCAGCACCCCCTCGGGGGAGACGAACACCGGGGAGCTGTTTTTT. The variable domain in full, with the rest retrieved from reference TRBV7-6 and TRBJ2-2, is GAGVSQSPRYKVTKRGQDVALRCDPISGHVSLYWYRQALGQGPEFLTYFNYEAQQDKSGLPNDRFSAERPEGSISTLTIQRTEQRDSAMYRCASTPSGETNTGELFFGEGSRLTVL.

The CDR3 DNA is TGTGCCAGCAGTTTCACCCAGGGGGATAATTCACCCCTCCACTTT. It specifies CASSFTQGDNSPLHF. V and J are TRBV28 and TRBJ1-6, with 7 positions matching TRBD1. The germline V gene encodes CDR1 MDHEN and CDR2 SYDVKM. Unmatched junction bases numbered 4, after V lost 3 bases and J lost 5 bases. The CDR3 totals 15 residues.

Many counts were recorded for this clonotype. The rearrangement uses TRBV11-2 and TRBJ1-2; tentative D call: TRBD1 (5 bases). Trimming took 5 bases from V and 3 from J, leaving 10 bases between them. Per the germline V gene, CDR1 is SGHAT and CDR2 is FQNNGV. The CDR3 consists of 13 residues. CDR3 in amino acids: CASSPGVHYGYTF. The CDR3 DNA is TGTGCCAGCAGCCCGGGGGTCCACTATGGCTACACCTTC.

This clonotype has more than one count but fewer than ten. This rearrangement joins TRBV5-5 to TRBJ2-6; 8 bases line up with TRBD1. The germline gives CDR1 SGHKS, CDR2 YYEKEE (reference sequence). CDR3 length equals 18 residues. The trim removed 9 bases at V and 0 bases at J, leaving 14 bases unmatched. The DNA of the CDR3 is TGTGCCACTCGGGCGCCCGGGACAGGAAGCTCTGGGGCCAACGTCCTGACTTTC. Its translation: CATRAPGTGSSGANVLTF.

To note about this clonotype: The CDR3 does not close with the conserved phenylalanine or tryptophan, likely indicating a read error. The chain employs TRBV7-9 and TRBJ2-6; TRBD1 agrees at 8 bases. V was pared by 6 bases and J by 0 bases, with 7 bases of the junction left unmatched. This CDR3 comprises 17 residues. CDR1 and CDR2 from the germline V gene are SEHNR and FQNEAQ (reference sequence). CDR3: CASSQRTGPSGANVLTY. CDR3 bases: TGTGCCAGCAGTCAACGGACAGGGCCCTCTGGGGCCAACGTCCTGACTTAC.

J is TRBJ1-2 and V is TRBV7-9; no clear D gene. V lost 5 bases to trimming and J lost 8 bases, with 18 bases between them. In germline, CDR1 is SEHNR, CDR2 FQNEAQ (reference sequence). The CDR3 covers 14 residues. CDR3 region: CASSVSAASEGYTF. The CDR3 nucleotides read TGTGCCAGCAGCGTTTCTGCAGCTTCGGAAGGCTACACCTTC.

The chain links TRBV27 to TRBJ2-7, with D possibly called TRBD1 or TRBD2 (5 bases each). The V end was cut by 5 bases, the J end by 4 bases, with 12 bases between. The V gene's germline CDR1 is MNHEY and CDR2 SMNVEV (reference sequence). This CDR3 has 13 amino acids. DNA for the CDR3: TGTGCCAGCAGTAGGGGACCTTATTACGAGCAGTACTTC. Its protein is CASSRGPYYEQYF.

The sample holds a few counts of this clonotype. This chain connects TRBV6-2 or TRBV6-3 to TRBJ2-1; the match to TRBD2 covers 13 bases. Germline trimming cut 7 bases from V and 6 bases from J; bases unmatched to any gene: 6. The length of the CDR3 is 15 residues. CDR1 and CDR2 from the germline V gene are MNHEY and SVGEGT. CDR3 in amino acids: CASTLLAGGLNEQFF. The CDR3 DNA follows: TGTGCCAGCACCCTACTAGCGGGGGGGCTCAATGAGCAGTTCTTC.

The DNA for the CDR3 is TGTGCCACCAGCAGAATAGGCAATGAGCAGTTCTTC. Amino acid sequence: CATSRIGNEQFF. The chain has TRBV15 and TRBJ2-1; D call uncertain. This CDR3 spans 12 amino acids. Germline CDR1 LNHNV, CDR2 YYDKDF (reference sequence). V lost 2 bases to trimming and J lost 6 bases, with 5 bases between them.

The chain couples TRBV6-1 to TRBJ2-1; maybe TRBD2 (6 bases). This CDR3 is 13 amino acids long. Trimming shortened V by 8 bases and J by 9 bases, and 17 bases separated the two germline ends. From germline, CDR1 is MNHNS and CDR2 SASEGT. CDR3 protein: CASGGSPSSEQFF. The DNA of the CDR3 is TGTGCCAGCGGAGGGAGCCCATCGAGTGAGCAGTTCTTC.